This T cell receptor (beta chain) was documented in a study of blood T cell repertoires in COVID-19 (dated by TCRdb to the early 2020s). Concerning the study at large: Collaborator samples came from the United States, Italy and Spain and covered acute and convalescent phases of COVID-19. The prospective study material was composed of cDNA or gDNA derived from T cells, B-cell-depleted T cells, or PBMCs. Deeply sampled blood TCRbeta repertoires from subjects exposed to, actively infected with, or recovered from COVID-19 were included in the dataset. The repertoires were released in a freely available public database intended as a resource for research on the immune response to SARS-CoV-2. The samples were drawn from the first 160 participants of the ongoing ImmuneRACE study and from 1,254 subjects provided by 6 global collaborators. Nearly every sample came with metadata listing a de-identified subject ID, COVID-19 status, age in years and sex. Where HLA class I and class II types were available, the types were taken from metadata supplied by the sample provider, not from assay-based typing. Overall study outcomes, separate from this receptor: Clinical and demographic metadata were provided uncurated, with the amount varying by source and participant.

About this clone itself: Its antigen has not been determined. Per-base quality was not reported, and no clone a single base away is much larger than it.

A second Seattle source provided samples from volunteer blood donors who had recovered from COVID-19. The collaborating institutions used their own protocols to collect whole blood in K2EDTA tubes. For TCRbeta analysis, collaborator samples were shipped as frozen whole blood, as isolated PBMCs, or as DNA extracted from either sample type. The immunoSEQ Assay, a bias-controlled multiplex PCR, was used to amplify TCRbeta CDR3 regions from genomic DNA. As for the original processing: The number of nucleated cells in each sample was estimated from the amplification of reference gene primers within the assay. To quantify the absolute abundance of each unique TCRbeta CDR3 rearrangement, sequence reads were collapsed and filtered. For each sample, productive Simpson clonality was calculated as the square root of Simpson's diversity index across productive rearrangements. Sourced from immuneACCESS, this table was stored by TCRdb with only in-frame sequences that have V and J called. A share of the clones is absent; for the studies checked, an unresolved V gene accounts for under half, and the remainder has no known explanation. V and J calls plus clone size are reproduced from that table; the DNA served to infer D and trimming. This sample gives a few hundred thousand clones in total; approximately 89% of them show up just once. The ten top clones hold approximately 4.6% of the sample.

The sequenced sample consisted of peripheral blood. The sequence came from a woman aged 40 to 50 who had recovered from COVID-19.

The CDR3 in this case is CASIGRVWGTLGQPQHF. The nucleotide sequence reads TGTGCCAGCATAGGCCGGGTTTGGGGCACTCTTGGTCAGCCCCAGCATTTT. The chain joins TRBV28 to TRBJ1-5; TRBD1 is perhaps the D gene, given 5 matching bases. CDR1 and CDR2, per the germline V gene, are MDHEN and SYDVKM. V sheds 7 bases and J sheds 6 bases, leaving 25 bases between their ends. Including cysteine and phenylalanine, the CDR3 has 17 amino acids. Solely the CDR3 DNA is kept, with 51 bases framed from the first base.